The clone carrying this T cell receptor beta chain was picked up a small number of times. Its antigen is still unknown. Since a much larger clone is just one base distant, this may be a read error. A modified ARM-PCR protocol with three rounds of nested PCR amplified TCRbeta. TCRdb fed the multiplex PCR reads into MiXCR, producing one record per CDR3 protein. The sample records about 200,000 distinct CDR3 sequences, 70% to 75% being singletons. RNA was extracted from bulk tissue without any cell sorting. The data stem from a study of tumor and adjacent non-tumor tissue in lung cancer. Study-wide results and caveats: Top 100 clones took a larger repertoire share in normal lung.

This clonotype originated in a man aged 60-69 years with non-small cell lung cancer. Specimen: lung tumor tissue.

CDR3 bases: TGCAGTGCCAGCCCCGGGACTGACAATCAGCCCCAGCATTTT. Translated: CSASPGTDNQPQHF. The chain employs TRBV20-1 and TRBJ1-5, with D possibly being TRBD1 (5 bases). This CDR3 spans 14 amino acids. Trimming stripped 6 bases from V and 3 bases from J, with 15 bases between. CDR1 is DFQATT, CDR2 SNEGSKA, per germline (reference sequence).